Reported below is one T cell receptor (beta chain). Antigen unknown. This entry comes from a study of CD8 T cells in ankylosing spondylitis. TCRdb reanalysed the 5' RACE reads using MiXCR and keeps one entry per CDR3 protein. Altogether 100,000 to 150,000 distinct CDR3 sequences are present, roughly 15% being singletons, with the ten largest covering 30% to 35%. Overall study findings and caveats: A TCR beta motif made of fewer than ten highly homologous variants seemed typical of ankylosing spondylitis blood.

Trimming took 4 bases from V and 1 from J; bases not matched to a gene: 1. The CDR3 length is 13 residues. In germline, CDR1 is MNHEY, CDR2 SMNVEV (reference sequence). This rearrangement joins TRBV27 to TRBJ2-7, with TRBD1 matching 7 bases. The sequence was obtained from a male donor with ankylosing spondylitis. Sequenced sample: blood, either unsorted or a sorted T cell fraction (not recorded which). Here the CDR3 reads CASSWDRSYEQYF. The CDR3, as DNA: TGTGCCAGCAGTTGGGACAGATCCTACGAGCAGTACTTC.